This T cell receptor beta chain was observed in a study of blood T cell repertoires in COVID-19. Looking at the study overall: The United States, Italy and Spain supplied acute and convalescent COVID-19 samples. T cells, B-cell-depleted T cells, or PBMCs supplied cDNA or gDNA.

Methods used by the authors: Quantification of nucleated cells was approximated via reference gene primer amplification. The table came from immunoSEQ multiplex PCR; TCRdb's copy has only in-frame clones and leaves some out. The V and J calls and clone size were taken over from that table, and D and trimming were inferred from the DNA. In the table there are more than 150,000 clones, about nine tenths of which are singletons. Germline CDR1 SGHTA, CDR2 FQGNSA. The CDR3 extends over 13 amino acids. Trimming cost V 1 base and J 8 bases, with 8 bases left between them. The specimen was peripheral blood. The chain combines TRBV7-2 with TRBJ1-4, with D uncertain. This TCR was recovered from a woman aged 65 to 85 with acute or convalescent COVID-19. In DNA form, the CDR3 reads TGTGCCAGCAGCTTAGGGAGTGGAGAAAAACTGTTTTTT. As protein: CASSLGSGEKLFF.